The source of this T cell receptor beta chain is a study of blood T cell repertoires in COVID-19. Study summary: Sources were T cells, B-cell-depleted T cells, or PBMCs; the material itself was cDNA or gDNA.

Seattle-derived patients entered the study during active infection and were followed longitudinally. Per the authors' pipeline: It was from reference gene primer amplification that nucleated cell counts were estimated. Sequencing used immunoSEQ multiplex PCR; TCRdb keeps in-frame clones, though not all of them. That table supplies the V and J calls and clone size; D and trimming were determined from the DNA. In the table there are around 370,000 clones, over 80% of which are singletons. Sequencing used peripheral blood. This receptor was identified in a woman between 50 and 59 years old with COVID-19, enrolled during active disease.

The CDR3 region is CAWTSVVSGSGANVLTF. The CDR3 bases are TGTGCCTGGACTTCAGTGGTGAGCGGCTCTGGGGCCAACGTCCTGACTTTC. The chain links TRBV30 to TRBJ2-6, with TRBD2 as a possible D gene (5 bases). The CDR3 runs to 17 residues. Germline CDR1 reads GTSNPN; CDR2 reads SVGIG (reference sequence). Trimming stripped 4 bases from V and 0 bases from J, with 16 bases between.